The 18 T cell receptor beta chains reported below all come from one sample, sequenced in a study of blood T cells in healthy people across ages. Alongside a J-beta primer mix, a sample-barcoded 5' primer served in a second PCR lasting about 6 to 11 cycles. MiXCR, run by TCRdb on the 5' RACE reads, gives a single entry per CDR3 protein. The data hold more than 600,000 distinct CDR3 sequences, with more than 20% observed a single time. These same records also appear under a second study, on T cells of mothers and their children.

Sequenced material: blood. Receptors originate from a boy younger than 18 in good health.

The gene calls are TRBV20-1 and TRBJ2-1, with D perhaps TRBD2 (5 bases). The germline CDR1 and CDR2 sequences are DFQATT and SNEGSKA (reference sequence). CDR3 size: 13 residues. V was cut by 3 bases and J by 4 bases, with 10 bases left in between. CDR3 sequence (DNA): TGCAGTGCTAGGAAAGCGGATTACAATGAGCAGTTCTTC. This encodes CSARKADYNEQFF.

This clonotype has only a few counts. An end of the junction differs from the germline gene, which may be a read error. The chain combines TRBV7-8 with TRBJ2-5; either TRBD1 or TRBD2 may supply D (5 bases each). CDR3 length equals 14 residues. CDR1 and CDR2 (germline): SGHVS, FQNEAQ. The CDR3 is CAGSFAGAGETQYF. In DNA, the CDR3 is TGTGCCGGCAGCTTTGCGGGCGCAGGGGAGACCCAGTACTTC.

The chain links TRBV6-5 to TRBJ2-3; D may be TRBD2 (6 bases). In germline, CDR1 is MNHEY, CDR2 SVGAGI. This CDR3 region has 14 residues. Trimming shortened V by 6 bases and J by 6 bases, and 16 bases separated the two germline ends. The CDR3 is CASSRSSSEDTQYF. The DNA for the CDR3 is TGTGCCAGCAGCCGCTCTTCTAGCGAGGATACGCAGTATTTT.

In its sample, this clonotype was seen once. V and J are TRBV19 and TRBJ2-1, with D possibly being TRBD1 or TRBD2 (5 bases each). Trimming removed 3 bases from V and 9 bases from J, with 9 bases in between. The CDR3 extends over 12 amino acids. CDR1 and CDR2 from the germline V gene are LNHDA and SQIVND (reference sequence). CDR3 nucleotides: TGTGCCAGTAGTATCCGGGGCAGTGAGCAGTTCTTC. Translated, it gives CASSIRGSEQFF.

This clonotype occurred a few times. A junction end diverges from the germline sequence, so it may reflect a read error. The chain recombines TRBV20-1 with TRBJ2-5; TRBD2 matches at 10 bases. Germline CDR1 reads DFQATT; CDR2 reads SNEGSKA (reference sequence). The CDR3 is 16 amino acids. The CDR3 sequence is CSATGYLAGDQEAQYF. In DNA form, the CDR3 reads TGCAGTGCCACGGGGTATCTAGCGGGGGACCAAGAGGCCCAGTACTTC.

The chain recombines TRBV10-3 with TRBJ2-7, with D uncertain. V gave up 5 bases and J gave up 11 bases, with 13 bases separating them. The CDR3 is 11 amino acids. The germline V gene encodes CDR1 ENHRY and CDR2 SYGVKD. The DNA for the CDR3 is TGTGCCATCAGTTCCTTTGGGTTGAAGTACTTC. Protein sequence: CAISSFGLKYF.

This clonotype was observed a few times. The V call is TRBV5-1, the J call TRBJ2-5; unclear D gene. This CDR3 contains 14 residues. CDR1 and CDR2 from the germline V gene are SGHRS and YFSETQ. The V gene lost 9 bases and the J gene lost 1 base, with 16 bases spanning the gap. The CDR3: CATSETLTQETQYF. For the CDR3, the DNA is TGCGCCACCTCCGAGACGCTGACCCAAGAGACCCAGTACTTC. The full variable domain, in which reference TRBV5-1 and TRBJ2-5 provide the parts outside the CDR3, is KAGVTQTPRYLIKTRGQQVTLSCSPISGHRSVSWYQQTPGQGLQFLFEYFSETQRNKGNFPGRFSGRQFSNSRSEMNVSTLELGDSALYLCATSETLTQETQYFGPGTRLLVL.

The V and J genes are TRBV5-5 and TRBJ2-1, with D perhaps TRBD1 (5 bases). Trimming pared 6 bases from V and 3 bases from J, leaving 22 bases between. Germline CDR1 and CDR2: SGHKS and YYEKEE (reference sequence). The CDR3 sequence is 17 residues long. The CDR3 coding sequence is TGTGCCAGCACCCGAACAGGAAACCCCAATTTCTACAATGAGCAGTTCTTC. It translates to CASTRTGNPNFYNEQFF.

The chain joins TRBV6-6 to TRBJ2-5, with D maybe TRBD2 (6 bases). Germline V gives CDR1 MNHNY, CDR2 SVGAGI (reference sequence). The ends were cut back, 7 bases at V and 2 bases at J, with 14 bases in the middle. The CDR3 totals 14 residues. The CDR3 region is CASNVGLAQETQYF. The CDR3 coding sequence is TGTGCCAGCAACGTGGGACTGGCACAAGAGACCCAGTACTTC.

This clonotype showed up just a few times. The V call is TRBV29-1, the J call TRBJ1-5; D may be TRBD1 (5 bases). Trimming removed 2 bases from V and 6 bases from J, with 11 bases in between. CDR1 and CDR2 (germline): SQVTM, ANQGSEA. The CDR3 has 13 residues. The CDR3 spells CSVESGGGQPQHF. CDR3 nucleotide sequence: TGCAGCGTTGAAAGTGGTGGGGGTCAGCCCCAGCATTTT.

The table lists this clonotype with a few counts. This chain links TRBV29-1 with TRBJ2-1; the match to TRBD2 covers 11 bases. Unmatched junction bases numbered 16, after V lost 3 bases and J lost 6 bases. Germline CDR1 and CDR2: SQVTM and ANQGSEA. The CDR3 runs to 18 residues. CDR3 protein: CSVDWDPFVAGGGNEQFF. The CDR3 DNA reads TGCAGCGTTGATTGGGACCCATTTGTAGCGGGAGGGGGCAATGAGCAGTTCTTC.

This clonotype was seen more than once but under ten times. The V call is TRBV7-2, the J call TRBJ2-5; the D gene is possibly TRBD2 (6 bases). Matching the DNA end better, TRBJ2-7 makes the J call doubtful. CDR1 SGHTA and CDR2 FQGNSA come from the germline V gene. The CDR3 spans 15 residues. The CDR3 loop reads CASSPPSSAPYEQYF. The DNA of the CDR3 is TGTGCCAGCAGCCCCCCCTCTAGCGCCCCCTACGAGCAGTACTTC.

Of note for this clonotype: A read error may account for a junction end that differs from germline. The V gene is TRBV6-2 or TRBV6-3, the J gene TRBJ2-3; 12 nucleotides line up with TRBD1. CDR1 is MNHEY, CDR2 SVGEGT, per germline. CDR3 length: 16 amino acids. CDR3 sequence (DNA): TGTGCCAGCAGTTACCCCCCGGGACAGGGGGCAGATACACAGTATTTT. Translated, it gives CASSYPPGQGADTQYF.

This clonotype was counted a few times. The J gene is TRBJ2-7, the V gene TRBV7-2; D is perhaps TRBD1 (6 bases). The V end lost 0 bases, the J end lost 4 bases, and 22 bases lay between the germline ends. This CDR3 region has 18 residues. From germline, CDR1 is SGHTA and CDR2 FQGNSA. The CDR3 DNA reads TGTGCCAGCAGCTTAGCCCCATACTCCGGGACAAGTCCTTACGAGCAGTACTTC. As protein: CASSLAPYSGTSPYEQYF.

The chain carries TRBV7-9 and TRBJ1-2; 8 bases fit TRBD1. Unmatched junction bases numbered 9, after V lost 5 bases and J lost 7 bases. This CDR3 is built from 14 residues. Germline loops: CDR1 SEHNR, CDR2 FQNEAQ (reference sequence). Here the CDR3 reads CASSTPGQGGGYTF. The CDR3 bases are TGTGCCAGCAGCACCCCCGGACAGGGAGGTGGCTACACCTTC.

The chain joins TRBV6-5 to TRBJ1-2, with D hard to call. The CDR3 contains 13 residues. Germline V gene data show CDR1 as MNHEY and CDR2 as SVGAGI. V lost 10 bases and J 5 bases, leaving 17 bases between the germline ends. The CDR3 protein is CATTPSRRYGYTF. The CDR3, as DNA: TGTGCCACCACACCATCCAGAAGATATGGCTACACCTTC.

The chain links TRBV28 to TRBJ2-7; 7 bases agree with TRBD2. The length of the CDR3 is 15 residues. Germline assignment: CDR1 MDHEN and CDR2 SYDVKM. The junction had 4 bases not matched to a gene; V was cut back by 1 base and J by 1 base. The CDR3 spells CASSLSQRGSYEQYF. CDR3 nucleotides: TGTGCCAGCAGTTTATCCCAGCGGGGATCCTACGAGCAGTACTTC. Based on the CDR3 plus reference TRBV28 and TRBJ2-7, the full variable domain is DVKVTQSSRYLVKRTGEKVFLECVQDMDHENMFWYRQDPGLGLRLIYFSYDVKMKEKGDIPEGYSVSREKKERFSLILESASTNQTSMYLCASSLSQRGSYEQYFGPGTRLTVT.

The genes are TRBV2 and TRBJ2-1; D may be TRBD1 or TRBD2 (5 bases each). Trimming stripped 7 bases from V and 7 bases from J, with 17 bases between. CDR1 and CDR2 (germline): SNHLY, FYNNEI. This CDR3 spans 14 amino acids. The CDR3 spells CASTSGRNRNEQFF. CDR3 nucleotides: TGTGCCAGCACCTCGGGGCGGAACCGGAATGAGCAGTTCTTC.